This T cell receptor (beta chain) is drawn from a study of CD8 T cells in ankylosing spondylitis. Turning to this clonotype: The target antigen is unknown.

Generation of TCR beta libraries employed quantitative 5'-RACE incorporating molecular barcodes. TCRdb independently ran MiXCR on the 5' RACE reads; one entry per CDR3 protein. The sample holds approximately 140,000 distinct CDR3 sequences, about 42% seen once. Findings and caveats of the study: Some motif variants had been reported before (in reactive arthritis synovial fluid and blood).

Sequences were obtained from synovial fluid, either unsorted or a sorted T cell fraction (not recorded which). This TCR was recovered from a male donor with ankylosing spondylitis.

The CDR3 region is CASIKETEAFF. The CDR3 bases are TGTGCCAGCATCAAGGAGACTGAAGCTTTCTTT. V is TRBV7-9 and J is TRBJ1-1, with D unclear. The germline CDR1 and CDR2 sequences are SEHNR and FQNEAQ (reference sequence). The CDR3 runs 11 residues. The V gene lost 7 bases and the J gene lost 5 bases, with 8 bases spanning the gap. Combining the CDR3 with reference TRBV7-9 and TRBJ1-1 gives the whole variable domain DTGVSQNPRHKITKRGQNVTFRCDPISEHNRLYWYRQTLGQGPEFLTYFQNEAQLEKSRLLSDRFSAERPKGSFSTLEIQRTEQGDSAMYLCASIKETEAFFGQGTRLTVV.